The clone carrying this TCR beta chain was detected only a few times. Its antigen is as yet unknown. This specimen comes from a study of blood T cells in healthy people across ages. CDR3 size: 15 residues. V was pared by 4 bases and J by 4 bases, with 17 bases between. Germline CDR1 reads DFQATT; CDR2 reads SNEGSKA (reference sequence). It was 9.5 to 10 milliliters of peripheral blood that were drawn from each donor. A minimum of 7 million PBMCs was isolated per sample. Findings and caveats of the study: Among T cells, TCR beta diversity per million cells dropped roughly linearly as age rose. There were more naive CD4+ cells and higher diversity in long-lived donors than in aged donors.

The second PCR ran roughly 6 to 11 cycles with a sample-barcoded 5' primer and J-beta primers. MiXCR, applied by TCRdb to the 5' RACE reads, yields one record per CDR3 protein. The table lists around 2 million distinct CDR3 sequences, roughly two fifths of them singletons. The TCR was taken from a human donor in good health. The sequencing input was blood. This rearrangement joins TRBV20-1 to TRBJ2-1; D gene uncertain. The CDR3 reads CSATSLSTFYNEQFF. In DNA form, the CDR3 reads TGCAGTGCTACGAGTCTCTCCACGTTTTACAATGAGCAGTTCTTC.